One TCR beta chain is described in this entry. Its antigen is unidentified. Unmatched junction bases numbered 6, after V lost 5 bases and J lost 4 bases. The CDR3 has 15 residues. Germline CDR1 and CDR2: MNHEY and SMNVEV (reference sequence). Construction of TCR beta libraries was performed using quantitative 5'-RACE with molecular barcodes. TCRdb reanalysed the 5' RACE reads using MiXCR and keeps one entry per CDR3 protein. The sample records about 450,000 distinct CDR3 sequences, approximately 26% being singletons. This record belongs to a study of CD8 T cells in ankylosing spondylitis. Study findings and constraints: Typical of ankylosing spondylitis blood, it appeared, was a TCR beta motif of several highly homologous variants. Relatively rare in peripheral blood, disease-linked clones were also CD8+.

V usage is TRBV27 and J usage is TRBJ2-1, with TRBD2 identical over 9 bases. This sequence originates from a male donor with ankylosing spondylitis. Sequenced material: blood, either unsorted or a sorted T cell fraction (not recorded which). CDR3: CASSRQREVYNEQFF. Here the CDR3 DNA reads TGTGCCAGCAGTCGACAGCGGGAGGTGTACAATGAGCAGTTCTTC.